Presented here are 16 T cell receptor beta chains from one specimen sequenced in a study of blood T cell repertoires in COVID-19. Measured with immunoSEQ multiplex PCR; TCRdb has only the in-frame clones, and not every one. The sample lists 180,000 or so clones, roughly 87% occurring once. The sample comprised PBMCs or T cells enriched from blood (not recorded which). These receptors came from a middle-aged woman with acute COVID-19.

This chain uses TRBV9 with TRBJ1-1; 8 nucleotides align to TRBD1. J was trimmed by 1 base and V by 0 bases; bases with no gene match: 2. The CDR3 length is 15 residues. CDR1 is SGDLS, CDR2 YYNGEE, per germline. CDR3 in DNA: TGTGCCAGCAGCGTAGTAGGACAGGGGAACACTGAAGCTTTCTTT. Translation: CASSVVGQGNTEAFF.

V gene TRBV7-8 combines with J gene TRBJ1-5; D not certain. This CDR3 contains 18 residues. Germline V gene lookup returns CDR1 SGHVS and CDR2 FQNEAQ. V shed 2 bases and J shed 4 bases, with 21 bases lying between them. The CDR3 protein is CASSLIGVWQDLNQPQHF. The CDR3 nucleotides read TGTGCCAGCAGCTTAATCGGGGTCTGGCAGGACTTAAATCAGCCCCAGCATTTT.

The rearrangement joins TRBV2 to TRBJ2-2, with D possibly TRBD2 on 6 matching bases. The ends were cut back, 1 base at V and 0 bases at J, with 18 bases in the middle. This CDR3 has 19 residues. CDR1 is SNHLY, CDR2 FYNNEI, per germline. The CDR3 nucleotides read TGTGCCAGCAGTGAAGAGGGGCTACTAAAGCGGGCGAACACCGGGGAGCTGTTTTTT. It is translated as CASSEEGLLKRANTGELFF.

Of note for this clone: Other DNA sequences in the same sample also yield this CDR3. The chain joins TRBV3-1 (or the pseudogene TRBV3-2) to TRBJ1-1; D not certain. Per the germline V gene, CDR1 is LGHDT and CDR2 is YNNKEL (reference sequence). The CDR3 totals 12 residues. Trimming took 4 bases from V and 1 from J, leaving 4 bases between them. CDR3 DNA: TGTGCCAGCAGCCGCGGGAACACTGAAGCTTTCTTT. Translating gives CASSRGNTEAFF.

This clone has more than one count but fewer than ten. The chain uses TRBV18 and TRBJ2-7; D might be TRBD1 (6 bases). There are 15 residues in the CDR3. Germline V gives CDR1 KGHSH, CDR2 LQKENI. V shed 2 bases and J shed 2 bases, with 13 bases lying between them. The CDR3 here is CASSPTGWGPYEQYF. The CDR3 DNA sequence: TGTGCCAGCTCACCAACAGGGTGGGGGCCCTACGAGCAGTACTTC.

The table lists this clone with a count of one. The chain joins TRBV2 to TRBJ1-4, with D possibly TRBD1 on 6 matching bases. The CDR3 is 16 amino acids. Germline V gives CDR1 SNHLY, CDR2 FYNNEI. V lost 2 bases and J 7 bases, leaving 17 bases between the germline ends. DNA for the CDR3: TGTGCCAGCAGTGAAATGGCCAGGGGATTAGGTGAAAAACTGTTTTTT. This codes for CASSEMARGLGEKLFF.

This sequence joins TRBV4-1 and TRBJ2-7; D perhaps matches TRBD1 (6 bases). The CDR3 is made up of 14 amino acids. Trimming left V 5 bases short and J 5 bases short, with 16 bases between. In germline, CDR1 is MGHRA, CDR2 YSYEKL. The CDR3 region is CASSTTRGTHEQYF. The CDR3 coding sequence is TGCGCCAGCAGCACTACCAGGGGAACCCACGAGCAGTACTTC.

In this sample, this clone turned up many times. V and J are TRBV7-9 and TRBJ2-6; D remains ambiguous. This CDR3 is built from 10 residues. V shed 5 bases and J shed 13 bases, with 6 bases lying between them. Germline assignment: CDR1 SEHNR and CDR2 FQNEAQ (reference sequence). The CDR3 loop reads CASSPLVLTF. DNA for the CDR3: TGTGCCAGCAGCCCTTTGGTCCTGACTTTC.

This clone was seen a single time. The chain carries TRBV27 and TRBJ2-3, with no clear D. The germline V and J ends were trimmed by 5 bases and 5 bases, with 11 bases remaining between them. This CDR3 spans 13 amino acids. Per germline, CDR1 MNHEY and CDR2 SMNVEV (reference sequence). CDR3 sequence reads: CASSPPAGDTQYF. Here the CDR3 DNA reads TGTGCCAGCAGTCCCCCCGCCGGAGATACGCAGTATTTT.

V usage is TRBV4-2 and J usage is TRBJ2-7; 11 bases fit TRBD2. CDR1 is LGHNA and CDR2 is YNFKEQ in the germline V gene. This CDR3 spans 16 amino acids. Trimming cost V 0 bases and J 5 bases; bases outside gene matches: 6. CDR3 DNA: TGTGCCAGCAGCCAAGATATGGGGACTAGCGGAGACGAGCAGTACTTC. This codes for CASSQDMGTSGDEQYF.

This sequence joins TRBV7-2 and TRBJ1-1; 7 bases match TRBD1. CDR3 size: 14 residues. The germline V gene has CDR1 SGHTA and CDR2 FQGNSA. J was trimmed by 6 bases and V by 0 bases; bases with no gene match: 4. CDR3 protein: CASSLADRAAEAFF. The DNA for the CDR3 is TGTGCCAGCAGCTTAGCCGACAGGGCGGCTGAAGCTTTCTTT. The variable domain in full, completed from reference TRBV7-2 and TRBJ1-1, reads GAGVSQSPSNKVTEKGKDVELRCDPISGHTALYWYRQSLGQGLEFLIYFQGNSAPDKSGLPSDRFSAERTGGSVSTLTIQRTQQEDSAVYLCASSLADRAAEAFFGQGTRLTVV.

The chain couples TRBV11-1 to TRBJ2-3, with D maybe TRBD2 (5 bases). V was trimmed by 8 bases and J by 0 bases, leaving 9 bases between them. In germline, CDR1 is SGHAT, CDR2 FQDESV (reference sequence). The CDR3 length is 13 residues. CDR3 protein: CASAGLSTDTQYF. DNA for the CDR3: TGTGCCAGCGCAGGACTGAGCACAGATACGCAGTATTTT.

The chain combines TRBV7-6 with TRBJ2-3, with 12 bases identical to TRBD1. The CDR3 runs to 15 residues. Germline V gene lookup returns CDR1 SGHVS and CDR2 FNYEAQ. The V segment lost 7 bases and the J segment 6 bases; nucleotides outside the gene matches: 8. The CDR3 loop reads CASTRGTGGSDTQYF. CDR3 nucleotides: TGTGCCAGCACTAGGGGGACAGGGGGCTCCGATACGCAGTATTTT.

The V call is TRBV9, the J call TRBJ2-5, with D possibly being TRBD2 (6 bases). This CDR3 has 16 amino acids. CDR1 SGDLS and CDR2 YYNGEE come from the germline V gene. With 0 bases removed from V and 5 bases from J, the gap between germline ends came to 17 bases. CDR3 protein: CASSVGWAQAGETQYF. The CDR3 DNA is TGTGCCAGCAGCGTAGGCTGGGCTCAGGCGGGGGAGACCCAGTACTTC.

CDR3 nucleotides: TGTGCCAGCAGCTTCACCGATTCCCGGGTCGACAATGAGCAGTTCTTC. Translated: CASSFTDSRVDNEQFF. V gene TRBV7-9 combines with J gene TRBJ2-1; D gene uncertain. The CDR3 length is 16 residues. The V gene's germline CDR1 is SEHNR and CDR2 FQNEAQ (reference sequence). V shed 3 bases and J shed 5 bases, with 17 bases lying between them.

The rearrangement joins TRBV5-1 to TRBJ1-1, with D tentatively TRBD1 (6 bases). The V gene lost 8 bases and the J gene lost 4 bases, with 15 bases spanning the gap. This CDR3 has 13 amino acids. Germline CDR1 and CDR2: SGHRS and YFSETQ. CDR3 sequence reads: CASISGGGTEAFF. The CDR3 region has the DNA TGCGCCAGTATATCGGGAGGGGGCACTGAAGCTTTCTTT.